Below, 11 T cell receptor beta chains from the same sample are listed, as sequenced in a study of CD8 T cells in Susac syndrome. Reverse transcription of roughly 0.5 to 1 ug RNA was carried out with random hexamers. One entry per CDR3 protein, called by TCRdb with MiXCR from the immunoSEQ multiplex PCR reads. The sample shows more than 200,000 distinct CDR3 sequences, approximately 94% of them seen only once. What was sequenced was CD4+ T cells from PBMCs. Receptor source: a human donor with Susac syndrome.

This clonotype was picked up one time. The DNA for the CDR3 is TGTGCCAGCAGCTTGGAAATAGGACAGCTCTATGGCTACACCTTC. Its protein is CASSLEIGQLYGYTF. The rearrangement links TRBV5-4 to TRBJ1-2; D perhaps matches TRBD1 (6 bases). Germline V gene data show CDR1 as SGHNT and CDR2 as YYREEE (reference sequence). V dropped 0 bases and J dropped 4 bases, with 13 bases sitting between them. The CDR3 covers 15 residues.

This chain joins TRBV20-1 and TRBJ1-2; D is undetermined. V was pared by 6 bases and J by 4 bases, with 9 bases between. Germline loops: CDR1 DFQATT, CDR2 SNEGSKA (reference sequence). CDR3 length equals 11 residues. For the CDR3, the DNA is TGCAGTGCCGCAGGCGGCTATGGCTACACCTTC. Translating it yields CSAAGGYGYTF.

The chain combines TRBV5-1 with TRBJ2-1; 12 nucleotides line up with TRBD2. Per germline, CDR1 SGHRS and CDR2 YFSETQ. Trimming at V came to 3 bases and at J to 5 bases, leaving 3 bases not matched to a gene. The CDR3 runs to 15 residues. The CDR3 bases are TGCGCCAGCAGCTCCGGACTAGCGGGACACAATGAGCAGTTCTTC. Its translation: CASSSGLAGHNEQFF.

The chain couples TRBV30 to TRBJ2-3, with D perhaps TRBD1 (5 bases). The germline gives CDR1 GTSNPN, CDR2 SVGIG (reference sequence). The CDR3 runs 13 residues. Between the trimmed V and J ends, which lost 5 bases and 3 bases, there was a span of 12 bases. CDR3: CAWRGKGTDTQYF. The DNA for the CDR3 is TGTGCCTGGCGTGGGAAGGGGACAGATACGCAGTATTTT.

The count of this clonotype is one. The chain uses TRBV29-1 and TRBJ2-3; TRBD2 might be the D (6 bases). Looked up from germline, CDR1 is SQVTM and CDR2 is ANQGSEA. This CDR3 spans 16 amino acids. V was cut by 2 bases and J by 1 base, with 16 bases left in between. This CDR3 reads CSVERGGGDRTDTQYF. The CDR3, as DNA: TGCAGCGTTGAAAGGGGTGGCGGGGACCGCACAGATACGCAGTATTTT.

The genes are TRBV6-5 and TRBJ1-3; no clear D gene. Germline V CDR1 and CDR2: MNHEY, SVGAGI. This CDR3 is built from 15 residues. V dropped 8 bases and J dropped 0 bases, with 14 bases sitting between them. The DNA for the CDR3 is TGTGCCAGCGGCCTTCAATCTGGCTCTGGAAACACCATATATTTT. Protein product: CASGLQSGSGNTIYF.

This sequence joins TRBV6-2 or TRBV6-3 and TRBJ2-6; possible D gene TRBD1, 5 bases. V lost 6 bases, J lost 0 bases, and 9 bases lay in between. The CDR3 sequence is 15 residues long. The V gene's germline CDR1 is MNHEY and CDR2 SVGEGT. CDR3 bases: TGTGCCAGCAGGACAGAGAGCTCTGGGGCCAACGTCCTGACTTTC. This sequence encodes CASRTESSGANVLTF.

This clonotype was seen just once. This chain links TRBV11-2 with TRBJ2-1; D is uncertain. The CDR3 extends over 11 amino acids. The germline V gene encodes CDR1 SGHAT and CDR2 FQNNGV. The V end lost 4 bases, the J end lost 7 bases, and 5 bases lay between the germline ends. The CDR3 nucleotides read TGTGCCAGCAGCTCGCTAAATGAGCAGTTCTTC. This codes for CASSSLNEQFF.

The V gene is TRBV27, the J gene TRBJ1-3; 7 bases match TRBD1. The CDR3 runs 14 residues. CDR1 and CDR2 from the germline V gene are MNHEY and SMNVEV (reference sequence). The trim removed 4 bases at V and 4 bases at J, leaving 4 bases unmatched. The CDR3 reads CASSSNRGGNTIYF. In DNA, the CDR3 is TGTGCCAGCAGTTCCAACAGGGGCGGAAACACCATATATTTT.

The chain is built from TRBV30 and TRBJ1-2; D call uncertain. Trimming took 0 bases from V and 5 from J, leaving 7 bases between them. CDR1 is GTSNPN and CDR2 is SVGIG in the germline V gene (reference sequence). The CDR3 runs 12 residues. This CDR3 is CAWSVRAYGYTF. The CDR3 DNA follows: TGTGCCTGGAGTGTAAGGGCTTATGGCTACACCTTC.

The chain combines TRBV6-5 with TRBJ2-7; D possibly corresponds to TRBD1 (6 bases). The germline gives CDR1 MNHEY, CDR2 SVGAGI. The CDR3 runs 16 residues. V shed 0 bases and J shed 0 bases, with 12 bases lying between them. The CDR3 DNA sequence: TGTGCCAGCAGTTACTCTTCGACAGGTATCTCCTACGAGCAGTACTTC. It yields the protein CASSYSSTGISYEQYF.